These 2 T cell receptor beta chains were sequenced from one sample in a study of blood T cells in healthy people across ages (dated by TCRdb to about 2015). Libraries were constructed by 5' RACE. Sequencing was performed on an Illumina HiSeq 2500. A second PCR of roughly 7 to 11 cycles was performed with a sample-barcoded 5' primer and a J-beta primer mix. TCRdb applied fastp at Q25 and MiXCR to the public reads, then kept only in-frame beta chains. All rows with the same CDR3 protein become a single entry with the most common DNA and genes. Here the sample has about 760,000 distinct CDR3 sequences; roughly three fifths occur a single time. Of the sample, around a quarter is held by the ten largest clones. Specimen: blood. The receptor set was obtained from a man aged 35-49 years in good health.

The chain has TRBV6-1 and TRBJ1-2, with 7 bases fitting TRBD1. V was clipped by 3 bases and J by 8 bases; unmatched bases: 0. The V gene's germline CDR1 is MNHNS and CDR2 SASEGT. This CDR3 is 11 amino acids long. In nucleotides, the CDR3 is TGTGCCAGCAGTGAGACAGGGGGCTACACCTTC. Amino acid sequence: CASSETGGYTF.

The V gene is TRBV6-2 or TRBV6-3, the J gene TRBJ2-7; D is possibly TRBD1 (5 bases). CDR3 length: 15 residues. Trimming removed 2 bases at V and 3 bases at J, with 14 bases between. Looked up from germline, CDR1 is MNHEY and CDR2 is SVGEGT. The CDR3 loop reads CASSYPQGRDYEQYF. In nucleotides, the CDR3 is TGTGCCAGCAGTTACCCTCAAGGCAGGGACTACGAGCAGTACTTC.